This is a list of T cell receptor beta chains from one sample in a study of cytomegalovirus exposure and HLA in healthy donors. Measured with immunoSEQ multiplex PCR; TCRdb has only the in-frame clones, and not every one. The sample holds over 45,000 clones, roughly 74% seen once. The specimen was PBMCs. The source is a female donor in good health and CMV-seronegative. The CDR3 runs from the conserved cysteine through the conserved F or W.

v_gene: TRBV5-8; j_gene: TRBJ1-3; CDR3aa: CASSSFDFFSGNTIYF
v_gene: TRBV7-9; j_gene: TRBJ1-2; CDR3aa: CASSFSGMGSEGYTF
v_gene: TRBV9; j_gene: TRBJ2-1; CDR3aa: CASGVAGGADEQFF
v_gene: TRBV7-9; j_gene: TRBJ2-5; CDR3aa: CASSTNVRGLSQETQYF
v_gene: TRBV4-1; j_gene: TRBJ1-2; CDR3aa: CASSQPTGVYGYTF
v_gene: TRBV7-2; j_gene: TRBJ2-5; CDR3aa: CASSPRDRGRQETQYF
v_gene: TRBV13; j_gene: TRBJ2-7; CDR3aa: CASSVFVGTVNNEQYF
v_gene: TRBV4-3; j_gene: TRBJ2-1; CDR3aa: CASSQAATSGGPQFF
v_gene: TRBV29-1; j_gene: TRBJ1-2; CDR3aa: CSATQINYGYTF
v_gene: TRBV5-6; j_gene: TRBJ2-3; CDR3aa: CASSLGAGGGRDTQYF
v_gene: TRBV6-1; j_gene: TRBJ2-3; CDR3aa: CASSGGPWDTQYF
v_gene: TRBV27; j_gene: TRBJ1-5; CDR3aa: CASSGGRGGTQPQHF
v_gene: TRBV2; j_gene: TRBJ1-1; CDR3aa: CASSPGRGGESTEAFF
v_gene: TRBV18; j_gene: TRBJ1-2; CDR3aa: CASSLGAGYGYTF
v_gene: TRBV2; j_gene: TRBJ2-7; CDR3aa: CASSATGDEQYF
v_gene: TRBV7-6; j_gene: TRBJ2-3; CDR3aa: CASSSRQGTTDTQYF
v_gene: TRBV7-3; j_gene: TRBJ2-1; CDR3aa: CASSPITGSGHNEQFF
v_gene: TRBV6-1; j_gene: TRBJ1-5; CDR3aa: CASSEFEGSSQPQHF
v_gene: TRBV7-9; j_gene: TRBJ2-1; CDR3aa: CASSPREGQSRHNEQFF
v_gene: TRBV9; j_gene: TRBJ2-3; CDR3aa: CASSVERKLAGTDTQYF
v_gene: TRBV4-3; j_gene: TRBJ2-5; CDR3aa: CASSQGRVGVETQYF
v_gene: TRBV7-2; j_gene: TRBJ2-3; CDR3aa: CASSLRNPTSTDTQYF
v_gene: TRBV9; j_gene: TRBJ2-2; CDR3aa: CASSPSRDKTGELFF
v_gene: TRBV15; j_gene: TRBJ2-5; CDR3aa: CATRAGGAETIETQYF
v_gene: TRBV30; j_gene: TRBJ2-1; CDR3aa: CAWSPRRGSSYNEQFF
v_gene: TRBV6-4; j_gene: TRBJ2-3; CDR3aa: CASSPSGGATDTQYF
v_gene: TRBV2; j_gene: TRBJ2-5; CDR3aa: CASRATSGGGETQYF
v_gene: TRBV11-2; j_gene: TRBJ2-7; CDR3aa: CASSGWDSQSYEQYF
v_gene: TRBV12-5; j_gene: TRBJ1-4; CDR3aa: CASGPGTGYEKLFF
v_gene: TRBV9; j_gene: TRBJ1-2; CDR3aa: CASSKQGSGYTF
v_gene: TRBV7-2; j_gene: TRBJ2-3; CDR3aa: CASSLWGGGLLGTDTQYF
v_gene: TRBV27; j_gene: TRBJ1-2; CDR3aa: CASSPQGASYGYTF
v_gene: TRBV15; j_gene: TRBJ1-2; CDR3aa: CATSRENSRYGYTF